This entry lists 6 T cell receptor beta chains sequenced from one sample in a study of OX40 agonist ivuxolimab in advanced cancers. The data were produced by immunoSEQ multiplex PCR, yet TCRdb's version contains in-frame clones alone and is incomplete. Among about 100,000 clones listed, about 91% were seen once. The sequencing here drew on CD4+ or CD8+ T cells sorted from blood, taken in a trial of the OX40 agonist ivuxolimab. These receptors were obtained from an adult with an advanced solid tumor such as melanoma, head and neck, liver or kidney cancer.

The rearrangement joins TRBV5-4 to TRBJ1-1; no reliable D call. From germline, CDR1 is SGHNT and CDR2 YYREEE (reference sequence). Trimming took off 7 bases at V and 1 base at J, with 17 bases between the two ends. This CDR3 comprises 15 residues. The DNA of the CDR3 is TGTGCCAGCTCCGCCGGAGGCACTGAGAACACTGAAGCTTTCTTT. Translation: CASSAGGTENTEAFF.

This chain uses TRBV7-3 with TRBJ2-7; TRBD2 matches at 7 bases. Germline V lookup: CDR1 SGHTA, CDR2 FQGTGA. V lost 5 bases to trimming and J lost 6 bases; unmatched junction nucleotides: 10. The CDR3 runs to 14 residues. The CDR3 DNA reads as TGTGCCAGCAGCCCCAGCGGGACTGGGAGCGAGCAGTACTTC. Encoded protein: CASSPSGTGSEQYF.

Only one count was recorded for this clone. The genes are TRBV4-1 and TRBJ2-7; a possible D gene is TRBD2 (5 bases). Per germline, CDR1 MGHRA and CDR2 YSYEKL. The CDR3 contains 15 residues. Trimming removed 1 base from V and 5 bases from J, with 15 bases in between. CDR3 amino acids: CASSQVGVRVDEQYF. CDR3 nucleotides: TGCGCCAGCAGCCAAGTTGGGGTGCGGGTCGACGAGCAGTACTTC.

This sequence joins TRBV5-6 and TRBJ2-5; 7 bases map to TRBD2. The germline CDR1 and CDR2 sequences are SGHDT and YYEEEE. The CDR3 consists of 15 residues. V was pared by 0 bases and J by 2 bases, with 4 bases of the junction left unmatched. The CDR3 loop is CASSLGGLVQETQYF. The CDR3, as DNA: TGTGCCAGCAGCTTGGGTGGACTAGTGCAAGAGACCCAGTACTTC.

This rearrangement joins TRBV29-1 to TRBJ2-5, with 9 bases fitting TRBD2. Germline-derived CDR1 and CDR2 are SQVTM and ANQGSEA. CDR3 length: 16 amino acids. Trimming removed 4 bases from V and 5 bases from J; junction bases left unmatched: 14. CDR3 in DNA: TGCAGCGTTGCCCTTCCAGGCGGGAGGGCCGGGGAGACCCAGTACTTC. It is translated as CSVALPGGRAGETQYF.

The chain carries TRBV18 and TRBJ1-2; the D is unclear. CDR3 length: 17 residues. V lost 0 bases, J lost 4 bases, and 18 bases lay in between. The germline V gene has CDR1 KGHSH and CDR2 LQKENI. CDR3 region: CASSPPGYAEPVYGYTF. The CDR3, as DNA: TGTGCCAGCTCACCACCGGGGTACGCCGAACCGGTCTATGGCTACACCTTC.